The T cell receptor beta chain under discussion was sequenced for a study of OX40 agonist ivuxolimab in advanced cancers. Looking at the study overall: Ivuxolimab was an agonistic, fully human IgG2 monoclonal antibody directed against OX40 (CD134), a costimulatory receptor. In the dose-escalation cohort, 82.7% of patients were male, and the mean age was approximately 60 years, with a range of roughly 23 to 85. Patients were allowed to have had prior anti-PD-1, anti-PD-L1 or anti-CTLA-4 therapy, and 40% of the dose-escalation patients had previously received checkpoint inhibitors. Partial responses occurred in three dose-escalation patients: two with cutaneous melanoma and one with hepatocellular carcinoma. Among the 50 to 55 dose-escalation patients, 19 had hepatocellular carcinoma, about 15 melanoma, 9 renal cell carcinoma and 9 head and neck cancer. The point of sequencing TCRbeta in the periphery was to test whether ivuxolimab changed TCR sequence diversity and drove clonal T-cell expansion. Intravenous ivuxolimab was administered to patients every 2 weeks at six dose levels: 0.01, 0.1, 0.3, 1.5, 3 and 10 mg/kg. The monotherapy dose-escalation portion (N of about 50 patients) of the phase I ivuxolimab trial is reported in the paper.

The paper's findings and limits, for the study overall: Antigen specificity was not determined for the clonally expanded peripheral T cells. Low levels of normalized T-cell clonal expansion were also seen in some patients who did not respond. In the 0.1-3.0 mg/kg groups, partial responders were among the patients with the lowest normalized peripheral clonal expansion, particularly in CD8+ T cells. At doses of 0.1 to 3.0 mg/kg, clonal expansion of both CD4+ and CD8+ blood T cells was observed from baseline to week 6. On average, CD8+ T cells showed more expanded clones than CD4+ T cells after ivuxolimab.

For this chain, trimming is 5 bases at the V end and 5 bases at the J end, and the number of junction bases without a gene match is 11. The CDR3 spans 16 residues, from the cysteine through the phenylalanine. This entry keeps only the CDR3 DNA: 48 bases, framed from base 1. From a lookup of the germline V gene, CDR1 and CDR2 are SGHVS and FNYEAQ. This clone was detected once. Its specific antigen is unknown. Per-base quality was not reported, and no clone a single base away is much larger than it. Genomic DNA was isolated from the sorted cells so that the TCRbeta CDR3 region could be sequenced. The immunoSEQ Assay was used for sequencing of TCRbeta CDR3 regions. Entries here come from immuneACCESS through TCRdb and include only in-frame sequences with V and J called. Some clones fail to appear in such tables; in the studies checked, an unresolved V gene covers under half of the shortfall, and the cause of the remainder is unknown. Counted in this sample were 75,000 to 100,000 clones; 70% to 85% of them appeared once. Roughly 5.2% of the sample is held by the ten biggest clonotypes.

The trial excluded patients who had a history of autoimmune disease or who were on systemic immunosuppression. Peripheral blood for TCR sequencing was collected from all dose cohorts at baseline, on cycle 4 day 1, and on cycle 7 day 1. The samples were drawn from a first-in-human, open-label, multicenter phase I dose-escalation trial of ivuxolimab. Adults with locally advanced or metastatic melanoma, renal cell carcinoma, hepatocellular carcinoma or head and neck squamous cell carcinoma were enrolled in the trial. Before TCR sequencing, CD4+ and CD8+ T cells were separately sorted from peripheral blood.

The clonotype originates from an adult with an advanced solid tumor such as melanoma, head and neck, liver or kidney cancer. Here the sequenced sample was CD4+ or CD8+ T cells sorted from blood, taken in a trial of the OX40 agonist ivuxolimab. The sequence links TRBV7-6 to TRBJ2-7; 11 bases in the middle match TRBD1. The nucleotide sequence is TGTGCCAGCAGCCCCGCCCCGGACAGGGGGCTCGACGAGCAGTACTTC. Its coded protein is CASSPAPDRGLDEQYF.